This T cell receptor beta chain is drawn from a study of shared clonotypes between healthy human individuals. Notes on the study in general: Measured sharing among donors was expected to vary with sequencing depth.

Comment on this clone: Antigen specificity is unknown.

Generated by immunoSEQ multiplex PCR, the TCRdb table keeps only in-frame clones and is missing some. The table includes about 1 million clones, under 80% detected once. Trimming pared 6 bases from V and 7 bases from J, leaving 10 bases between. Germline V gene data show CDR1 as MDHEN and CDR2 as SYDVKM. The CDR3 consists of 13 residues. Sample: memory CD4+ T cells sorted from blood. Regarding subset: CD45RA-negative fraction. The chain recombines TRBV28 with TRBJ1-6; D is uncertain. This receptor was identified in a young man in good health. CDR3 sequence reads: CASRQKTNSPLHF. Written as DNA, the CDR3 is TGTGCCAGCAGGCAGAAGACCAATTCACCCCTCCACTTT.